Below are 26 T cell receptor beta chains sequenced from a single sample in a study of cytomegalovirus exposure and HLA in healthy donors. This PCR relied on a set of 60 Vbeta primers and 13 Jbeta primers. TCRdb keeps only in-frame clones here, not all; method: immunoSEQ multiplex PCR. Among about 130,000 clones listed, around 77% were seen once. The material sequenced was PBMCs. The receptors come from a man aged 45 to 65 in good health and CMV-seronegative.

This chain connects TRBV15 to TRBJ1-1; perhaps TRBD1 as D (6 bases). The CDR3 loop spans 17 amino acids. Germline CDR1 is LNHNV and CDR2 is YYDKDF (reference sequence). Between the trimmed V and J ends, which lost 0 bases and 5 bases, there was a span of 19 bases. The CDR3 coding sequence is TGTGCCACCAGCAGAGATCCCTCACGGGGGGCGAGGACTGAAGCTTTCTTT. As protein: CATSRDPSRGARTEAFF.

The chain links TRBV19 to TRBJ2-5, with D perhaps TRBD1 (6 bases). CDR1 LNHDA and CDR2 SQIVND come from the germline V gene (reference sequence). V lost 6 bases and J 4 bases, leaving 12 bases between the germline ends. CDR3 length equals 13 residues. The CDR3: CASSLDRSETQYF. CDR3 bases: TGTGCCAGTAGCCTAGACAGGTCAGAGACCCAGTACTTC.

This rearrangement joins TRBV5-1 to TRBJ2-2; D is possibly TRBD1 (5 bases). Between the trimmed V and J ends, which lost 0 bases and 3 bases, there was a span of 9 bases. This CDR3 region has 15 residues. Germline-derived CDR1 and CDR2 are SGHRS and YFSETQ. In DNA form, the CDR3 reads TGCGCCAGCAGCTTGGAAGGGGCCGACACCGGGGAGCTGTTTTTT. Protein: CASSLEGADTGELFF.

The V and J genes are TRBV18 and TRBJ1-2; tentatively, D is TRBD1 (6 bases). This CDR3 contains 14 residues. Trimming stripped 0 bases from V and 6 bases from J, with 11 bases between. From germline, CDR1 is KGHSH and CDR2 LQKENI. The CDR3 nucleotides are TGTGCCAGCTCACCACCATCTGGGGGCGATGGCTACACCTTC. Its translation is CASSPPSGGDGYTF.

In this sample, this clone turned up once. This chain joins TRBV29-1 and TRBJ2-1; the match to TRBD2 covers 12 bases. The CDR3 sequence is 14 residues long. Germline CDR1 and CDR2: SQVTM and ANQGSEA. V lost 7 bases and J lost 4; bases outside the gene matches: 5. DNA of the CDR3: TGCAGCGCCTCGGGACTAGCGGGTTACAATGAGCAGTTCTTC. Its translation: CSASGLAGYNEQFF.

This chain connects TRBV10-2 to TRBJ2-3; TRBD2 matches at 12 bases. This CDR3 is 14 amino acids long. V lost 10 bases, J lost 3 bases, and 5 bases stayed unmatched. Germline V gives CDR1 WSHSY, CDR2 SAAADI. This CDR3 is CATLAGGGTDTQYF. Written as DNA, the CDR3 is TGCGCCACCCTAGCGGGAGGGGGGACAGATACGCAGTATTTT.

The chain combines TRBV5-6 with TRBJ1-6; 8 bases fit TRBD1. V shed 4 bases, J shed 4 bases, and the junction held 7 bases outside the gene matches. The CDR3 contains 16 residues. Germline V gives CDR1 SGHDT, CDR2 YYEEEE. CDR3 sequence reads: CASSAGTGGYNSPLHF. The CDR3 DNA reads as TGTGCCAGCAGCGCGGGGACAGGCGGATATAATTCACCCCTCCACTTT.

V is TRBV5-4 and J is TRBJ1-2, with 7 bases identical to TRBD1. The CDR3 sequence is 13 residues long. The germline CDR1 and CDR2 sequences are SGHNT and YYREEE (reference sequence). V shed 3 bases and J 9 bases; nucleotides not matched to a gene: 8. The CDR3 sequence: CASSYDRAGSYTF. The CDR3 nucleotides read TGTGCCAGCAGCTACGACAGGGCAGGGAGCTACACCTTC.

The genes are TRBV10-1 and TRBJ2-3; 10 bases agree with TRBD2. The CDR3 runs 13 residues. Losses at the gene ends were 6 bases for V and 6 bases for J; bases not matched to a gene: 3. Per germline, CDR1 WNHNN and CDR2 SYGVQD (reference sequence). CDR3 sequence reads: CASRQAGGDTQYF. As DNA, the CDR3 is TGCGCCAGCAGGCAAGCGGGAGGGGATACGCAGTATTTT.

V usage is TRBV6-5 and J usage is TRBJ2-2; TRBD1 might be the D (5 bases). Germline lookup yields CDR1 MNHEY and CDR2 SVGAGI. Trimming stripped 6 bases from V and 5 bases from J, with 10 bases between. This CDR3 has 13 residues. This CDR3 reads CASRAQGTGELFF. DNA of the CDR3: TGTGCCAGCAGGGCTCAGGGAACCGGGGAGCTGTTTTTT.

This clone was observed a handful of times. The rearrangement joins TRBV15 to TRBJ1-4; 8 bases agree with TRBD1. Per germline, CDR1 LNHNV and CDR2 YYDKDF (reference sequence). This CDR3 is 15 amino acids long. V shed 7 bases and J 10 bases; nucleotides not matched to a gene: 14. This CDR3 is CATTRDRTLSGKLFF. CDR3 nucleotide sequence: TGTGCCACCACCCGGGACAGGACCCTATCGGGAAAACTGTTTTTT.

The chain links TRBV10-1 to TRBJ2-7, with TRBD2 matching over 13 bases. J lost 2 bases, V lost 7 bases, and 11 bases had no gene match. Germline V gene lookup returns CDR1 WNHNN and CDR2 SYGVQD (reference sequence). The CDR3 totals 17 residues. DNA of the CDR3: TGCGCCAGCACAAGGACTAGCGGGAGTTACCTCCCCTACGAGCAGTACTTC. Protein product: CASTRTSGSYLPYEQYF.

This rearrangement joins TRBV27 to TRBJ2-2, with 10 bases matching TRBD2. The V gene's germline CDR1 is MNHEY and CDR2 SMNVEV (reference sequence). V was pared by 5 bases and J by 7 bases, with 4 bases of the junction left unmatched. The CDR3 extends over 14 amino acids. CDR3 sequence reads: CASSLAGANGELFF. The CDR3, as DNA: TGTGCCAGCAGTCTAGCGGGAGCAAACGGGGAGCTGTTTTTT.

The V gene is TRBV6-5, the J gene TRBJ2-3; D remains ambiguous. The germline gives CDR1 MNHEY, CDR2 SVGAGI. V lost 0 bases and J 2 bases, leaving 12 bases between the germline ends. The CDR3 consists of 16 residues. CDR3 sequence reads: CASSYSRSPPTDTQYF. CDR3 DNA sequence: TGTGCCAGCAGTTACTCGAGGTCTCCCCCCACAGATACGCAGTATTTT.

The genes are TRBV27 and TRBJ1-3, with 12 nucleotides matching TRBD1. Germline trimming cut 6 bases from V and 4 bases from J; bases unmatched to any gene: 1. Germline lookup yields CDR1 MNHEY and CDR2 SMNVEV (reference sequence). This CDR3 is built from 14 residues. The CDR3 DNA sequence: TGTGCCAGCAGGGGGACAGGGGGCGGAAACACCATATATTTT. Encoded protein: CASRGTGGGNTIYF.

This clone was found once. This rearrangement joins TRBV6-5 to TRBJ1-5, with D possibly being TRBD1 (6 bases). Trimming shortened V by 4 bases and J by 4 bases, and 11 bases separated the two germline ends. The CDR3 loop spans 14 amino acids. The germline V gene encodes CDR1 MNHEY and CDR2 SVGAGI. The CDR3 DNA sequence: TGTGCCAGCAGTTTAGCAGGGGCGAATCAGCCCCAGCATTTT. Amino acid sequence: CASSLAGANQPQHF.

V is TRBV6-5 and J is TRBJ2-7; no firm D call. The CDR3 totals 15 residues. The ends were cut back, 6 bases at V and 0 bases at J, with 15 bases in the middle. Germline CDR1 is MNHEY and CDR2 is SVGAGI. Here the CDR3 reads CASRSLRRGSYEQYF. The CDR3 DNA follows: TGTGCCAGCAGATCCCTGAGGCGCGGCTCCTACGAGCAGTACTTC.

This clone was found once. The chain employs TRBV28 and TRBJ2-7; the match to TRBD1 covers 7 bases. Unmatched junction bases numbered 13, after V lost 3 bases and J lost 2 bases. CDR3 length: 17 residues. Looked up from germline, CDR1 is MDHEN and CDR2 is SYDVKM. CDR3 in DNA: TGTGCCAGCAGTTTCCGACCCGAGGGACAGAATCCCTACGAGCAGTACTTC. It is translated as CASSFRPEGQNPYEQYF.

The rearrangement uses TRBV6-1 and TRBJ2-3, with D unresolved. Germline CDR1 and CDR2: MNHNS and SASEGT. V lost 0 bases and J lost 10, with 11 bases in between. This CDR3 comprises 13 residues. In nucleotides, the CDR3 is TGTGCCAGCAGTGAAGCGCGGCAGCTCCCGCAGTATTTT. It specifies CASSEARQLPQYF.

This clone was detected a few times. The chain carries TRBV27 and TRBJ2-4; unclear D gene. V was shortened by 6 bases and J by 0 bases, with 12 bases between the two germline ends. CDR3 size: 15 residues. Germline lookup yields CDR1 MNHEY and CDR2 SMNVEV (reference sequence). CDR3: CASSPSVRAKNIQYF. As DNA, the CDR3 is TGTGCCAGCAGCCCCTCAGTCCGAGCCAAAAACATTCAGTACTTC.

The chain recombines TRBV2 with TRBJ2-1, with TRBD2 matching over 7 bases. The CDR3 has 15 residues. Per germline, CDR1 SNHLY and CDR2 FYNNEI. V shed 3 bases, J shed 7 bases, and the junction held 9 bases outside the gene matches. The CDR3 DNA follows: TGTGCCAGCAGTGAGCCGGGACTAAGATCTAATGAGCAGTTCTTC. Residues: CASSEPGLRSNEQFF.

There are a few counts of this clone. The genes are TRBV6-1 and TRBJ2-2; D is possibly TRBD1 (6 bases). Germline loops: CDR1 MNHNS, CDR2 SASEGT. With 6 bases removed from V and 2 bases from J, the gap between germline ends came to 10 bases. This CDR3 contains 14 residues. The CDR3 reads CASRFRGNTGELFF. CDR3 DNA: TGTGCCAGCAGGTTCAGGGGAAACACCGGGGAGCTGTTTTTT.

The V call is TRBV6-5, the J call TRBJ1-1, with D hard to call. Germline assignment: CDR1 MNHEY and CDR2 SVGAGI. V lost 6 bases to trimming and J lost 4 bases, with 12 bases between them. The CDR3 length is 13 residues. The CDR3 spells CASSQAAGTEAFF. The DNA for the CDR3 is TGTGCCAGCAGCCAGGCGGCGGGCACTGAAGCTTTCTTT.

The chain has TRBV29-1 and TRBJ2-5; tentatively, D is TRBD1 (5 bases). The end of the DNA aligns better with TRBJ2-7, so the J call may be wrong. The CDR3 has 13 residues. Germline CDR1 reads SQVTM; CDR2 reads ANQGSEA. This chain's CDR3 is CSVRGNPSYEQYF. In nucleotides, the CDR3 is TGCAGCGTTAGGGGAAACCCATCCTACGAGCAGTACTTC.

The chain joins TRBV2 to TRBJ2-2, with D unclear. Trimming pared 2 bases from V and 1 base from J, leaving 5 bases between. This CDR3 has 14 amino acids. Germline assignment: CDR1 SNHLY and CDR2 FYNNEI. This chain's CDR3 is CASSEFMNTGELFF. The CDR3 region has the DNA TGTGCCAGCAGTGAATTTATGAACACCGGGGAGCTGTTTTTT.

J is TRBJ2-1 and V is TRBV11-1; 8 bases match TRBD2. With 5 bases clipped from V and 0 bases from J, the junction kept 6 bases outside the gene matches. The CDR3 sequence is 16 residues long. Germline CDR1 reads SGHAT; CDR2 reads FQDESV (reference sequence). This CDR3 is CASSRTSGYSYNEQFF. The CDR3 nucleotides are TGTGCCAGCAGCCGTACTAGCGGATACTCCTACAATGAGCAGTTCTTC.